These 27 T cell receptor beta chains were all obtained from the same sample, sequenced in a study of blood T cell repertoires in COVID-19. Sequencing used immunoSEQ multiplex PCR; TCRdb keeps in-frame clones, though not all of them. The table records around 210,000 clones, approximately 85% of them present only once. The sequenced sample was peripheral blood. The source is a man aged 50-60 years with COVID-19, enrolled during active disease.

V gene TRBV30 combines with J gene TRBJ1-1; D is unresolved. The CDR3 sequence is 17 residues long. The ends were cut back, 3 bases at V and 0 bases at J, with 20 bases in the middle. CDR1 is GTSNPN, CDR2 SVGIG, per germline (reference sequence). The CDR3 loop reads CAWRVRPSSLLNTEAFF. The CDR3 region has the DNA TGTGCCTGGAGAGTCAGACCTAGTAGTTTGCTGAACACTGAAGCTTTCTTT.

The gene calls are TRBV19 and TRBJ1-5; 7 nucleotides align to TRBD1. J was trimmed by 5 bases and V by 7 bases; bases with no gene match: 11. Looked up from germline, CDR1 is LNHDA and CDR2 is SQIVND (reference sequence). This CDR3 is built from 15 residues. The CDR3 protein is CASTSGQVGYQPQHF. The CDR3 DNA reads as TGTGCCAGTACCTCTGGACAGGTCGGATATCAGCCCCAGCATTTT.

V is TRBV2 and J is TRBJ2-7; 10 positions match TRBD1. Germline V CDR1 and CDR2: SNHLY, FYNNEI. The V gene end was trimmed by 5 bases and the J gene end by 5 bases; junction bases not matched to a gene: 9. The CDR3 is 15 residues long. CDR3 protein: CASSKTGQGVNEQYF. The CDR3 DNA reads TGTGCCAGCAGTAAGACCGGACAGGGGGTAAACGAGCAGTACTTC.

This chain joins TRBV5-4 and TRBJ2-7, with 8 bases fitting TRBD1. Looked up from germline, CDR1 is SGHNT and CDR2 is YYREEE (reference sequence). There are 15 residues in the CDR3. Trimming cost V 0 bases and J 1 base; bases outside gene matches: 3. CDR3 coding DNA: TGTGCCAGCAGCTTGGACCAGGGGGCATCCTACGAGCAGTACTTC. Amino acid sequence: CASSLDQGASYEQYF.

This chain joins TRBV3-1 (or the pseudogene TRBV3-2) and TRBJ1-2; D is possibly TRBD1 (5 bases). Germline loops: CDR1 LGHDT, CDR2 YNNKEL (reference sequence). Trimming pared 5 bases from V and 3 bases from J, leaving 13 bases between. This CDR3 spans 14 amino acids. DNA for the CDR3: TGTGCCAGCAGCTCCCGGGACTCTTACTATGGCTACACCTTC. Protein sequence: CASSSRDSYYGYTF.

The chain joins TRBV5-4 to TRBJ2-1, with 13 bases matching TRBD2. Per germline, CDR1 SGHNT and CDR2 YYREEE (reference sequence). The ends lost 3 bases at V and 7 bases at J; junction bases unmatched: 7. The CDR3 extends over 16 amino acids. The CDR3 loop is CASSSILAGGPNEQFF. For the CDR3, the DNA is TGTGCCAGCAGCTCTATACTAGCGGGGGGGCCGAATGAGCAGTTCTTC.

The chain joins TRBV19 to TRBJ2-5; 12 bases match TRBD2. The ends lost 5 bases at V and 4 bases at J; junction bases unmatched: 8. Germline V gene sequence: CDR1 LNHDA, CDR2 SQIVND (reference sequence). This CDR3 region has 16 residues. The CDR3 is CASSFGLAGSTETQYF. CDR3 in DNA: TGTGCCAGTAGTTTCGGACTAGCGGGGTCTACAGAGACCCAGTACTTC.

The rearrangement uses TRBV6-5 and TRBJ1-5, with D unclear. The V gene lost 3 bases and the J gene lost 9 bases, with 15 bases spanning the gap. Germline assignment: CDR1 MNHEY and CDR2 SVGAGI. This CDR3 contains 14 residues. The CDR3, as DNA: TGTGCCAGCAGTTATCGCGACACCATTGGGCCCCAGCATTTT. It is translated as CASSYRDTIGPQHF.

The chain carries TRBV7-2 and TRBJ1-5; tentative D call: TRBD1 (6 bases). This CDR3 comprises 14 residues. V was clipped by 7 bases and J by 5 bases, with 15 bases between them. The germline CDR1 and CDR2 sequences are SGHTA and FQGNSA. CDR3 residues: CASTGSQGHQPQHF. In nucleotides, the CDR3 is TGTGCCAGCACCGGGTCACAGGGCCATCAGCCCCAGCATTTT.

This clone was detected a few times. This chain connects TRBV4-2 to TRBJ2-5; 10 nucleotides align to TRBD2. This CDR3 region has 17 residues. V shed 0 bases, J shed 5 bases, and the junction held 9 bases outside the gene matches. The germline CDR1 and CDR2 sequences are LGHNA and YNFKEQ. DNA of the CDR3: TGTGCCAGCAGCCAAGAAGGACCAGCGGGGGGGCCGGAGACCCAGTACTTC. This sequence encodes CASSQEGPAGGPETQYF.

The chain is built from TRBV6-5 and TRBJ2-5; D gene uncertain. Germline assignment: CDR1 MNHEY and CDR2 SVGAGI. Trimming removed 4 bases from V and 4 bases from J, with 4 bases in between. This CDR3 is built from 11 residues. The CDR3 sequence is CASSFRETQYF. The CDR3 DNA follows: TGTGCCAGCAGTTTTCGAGAGACCCAGTACTTC.

The chain carries TRBV5-1 and TRBJ2-1; TRBD1 matches 7 bases. This CDR3 comprises 13 residues. After removal of 3 bases from V and 4 bases from J, the junction contained 1 base not matched to a gene. CDR1 SGHRS and CDR2 YFSETQ come from the germline V gene. The CDR3 loop reads CASSSGQYNEQFF. The DNA for the CDR3 is TGCGCCAGCAGCTCGGGACAGTACAATGAGCAGTTCTTC.

CDR3: CASSREKQGFQFF. As DNA, the CDR3 is TGTGCCAGCAGTCGAGAAAAACAGGGTTTCCAGTTCTTC. The chain has TRBV12-3 or TRBV12-4 and TRBJ2-1, with a possible D match to TRBD1 (6 bases). The germline V and J ends were trimmed by 5 bases and 13 bases, with 18 bases remaining between them. This CDR3 spans 13 amino acids.

This CDR3 reads CASSPSPTLSSYNEQFF. The CDR3 DNA follows: TGCGCCAGCAGCCCGAGTCCAACCTTAAGCTCCTACAATGAGCAGTTCTTC. The chain carries TRBV5-1 and TRBJ2-1; D is unclear. Germline V lookup: CDR1 SGHRS, CDR2 YFSETQ. The CDR3 runs 17 residues. Trimming took off 4 bases at V and 0 bases at J, with 17 bases between the two ends.

The rearrangement uses TRBV7-6 and TRBJ1-1, with TRBD1 identical over 8 bases. Trimming removed 5 bases from V and 0 bases from J; junction bases left unmatched: 5. Germline CDR1 SGHVS, CDR2 FNYEAQ. This CDR3 spans 15 amino acids. The CDR3 DNA follows: TGTGCCAGCAGCCCGAACAGGGGGATGAACACTGAAGCTTTCTTT. The encoded protein is CASSPNRGMNTEAFF.

The rearrangement uses TRBV7-2 and TRBJ2-7, with 9 bases that match TRBD2. The CDR3 consists of 13 residues. Trimming at V came to 7 bases and at J to 2 bases, leaving 3 bases not matched to a gene. Germline V gives CDR1 SGHTA, CDR2 FQGNSA. The CDR3 DNA follows: TGTGCCAGCATCCCTAGCGGGGCCTACGAGCAGTACTTC. Amino acids: CASIPSGAYEQYF. The variable domain in full, completed from reference TRBV7-2 and TRBJ2-7, reads GAGVSQSPSNKVTEKGKDVELRCDPISGHTALYWYRQSLGQGLEFLIYFQGNSAPDKSGLPSDRFSAERTGGSVSTLTIQRTQQEDSAVYLCASIPSGAYEQYFGPGTRLTVT.

The rearrangement uses TRBV2 and TRBJ2-2, with TRBD2 matching over 9 bases. Looked up from germline, CDR1 is SNHLY and CDR2 is FYNNEI. With 1 base clipped from V and 3 bases from J, the junction kept 0 bases outside the gene matches. This CDR3 region has 15 residues. The DNA of the CDR3 is TGTGCCAGCAGTGAAGGACTAGCGGACACCGGGGAGCTGTTTTTT. Its translation: CASSEGLADTGELFF.

V is TRBV5-1 and J is TRBJ2-6; D is uncertain. The CDR3 has 15 residues. CDR1 and CDR2 (germline): SGHRS, YFSETQ. The V end was cut by 2 bases, the J end by 0 bases, with 6 bases between. The CDR3 nucleotides are TGCGCCAGCAGCTTAATTAGCTCTGGGGCCAACGTCCTGACTTTC. Translated: CASSLISSGANVLTF.

The chain combines TRBV6-1 with TRBJ2-7; D not certain. This CDR3 region has 12 residues. Germline V gives CDR1 MNHNS, CDR2 SASEGT. V lost 3 bases and J 2 bases, leaving 5 bases between the germline ends. CDR3 amino acids: CASSDRPYEQYF. The DNA of the CDR3 is TGTGCCAGCAGTGACAGGCCCTACGAGCAGTACTTC.

The chain is built from TRBV18 and TRBJ1-3, with a tentative D call TRBD1 (6 bases). Germline CDR1 reads KGHSH; CDR2 reads LQKENI. This CDR3 contains 15 residues. V gave up 3 bases and J gave up 1 base, with 10 bases separating them. CDR3 sequence: CASSPNRASGNTIYF. CDR3 in DNA: TGTGCCAGCTCACCCAACAGGGCTTCTGGAAACACCATATATTTT.

The gene calls are TRBV7-2 and TRBJ1-1; 11 bases agree with TRBD1. V dropped 1 base and J dropped 5; count of bases not matched to a gene: 9. This CDR3 contains 17 residues. The germline gives CDR1 SGHTA, CDR2 FQGNSA. The CDR3 bases are TGTGCCAGCAGCTTAGTAAGGACAGGGGGCTCGGGGACTGAAGCTTTCTTT. This translates into CASSLVRTGGSGTEAFF.

This rearrangement joins TRBV24-1 to TRBJ2-3; a possible D gene is TRBD2 (6 bases). CDR1 is KGHDR, CDR2 SFDVKD, per germline. V was clipped by 7 bases and J by 6 bases, with 16 bases between them. This CDR3 is 14 amino acids long. This CDR3 is CATRGSGMLDTQYF. The CDR3 DNA reads TGTGCCACCAGGGGTAGCGGTATGCTGGATACGCAGTATTTT.

Here the CDR3 DNA reads TGTGCCAGCAGCCAAGATCTCGGACTAGCCAGCGAGACCCAGTACTTC. Its translation is CASSQDLGLASETQYF. The V and J genes are TRBV3-1 (or the pseudogene TRBV3-2) and TRBJ2-5; 8 nucleotides align to TRBD2. V shed 0 bases and J 5 bases; nucleotides not matched to a gene: 8. CDR1 LGHDT and CDR2 YNNKEL come from the germline V gene (reference sequence). The CDR3 covers 16 residues.

The gene calls are TRBV10-3 and TRBJ1-1; 8 positions match TRBD1. Trimming removed 7 bases from V and 5 bases from J; junction bases left unmatched: 12. The CDR3 length is 15 residues. The germline gives CDR1 ENHRY, CDR2 SYGVKD. Here the CDR3 DNA reads TGTGCCATCACCCCCCGCGGACAGGGAACTACTGAAGCTTTCTTT. This encodes CAITPRGQGTTEAFF.

The chain recombines TRBV19 with TRBJ2-3, with D possibly matching TRBD2 (5 bases). The CDR3 totals 17 residues. V was pared by 1 base and J by 0 bases, with 14 bases between. Germline CDR1 and CDR2: LNHDA and SQIVND (reference sequence). The CDR3 DNA follows: TGTGCCAGTAGTATAGGGGCTTGGGAGAGAAGCACAGATACGCAGTATTTT. This codes for CASSIGAWERSTDTQYF.

The CDR3 DNA is TGTGCCAGCAGCCAACGGGCTAGCGGGTACAATGAGCAGTTCTTC. This translates into CASSQRASGYNEQFF. The chain links TRBV7-3 to TRBJ2-1, with 8 positions matching TRBD2. The germline CDR1 and CDR2 sequences are SGHTA and FQGTGA. V gave up 5 bases and J gave up 4 bases; unmatched junction bases: 7. The CDR3 loop spans 15 amino acids.

The chain uses TRBV6-2 or TRBV6-3 and TRBJ1-5; D is uncertain. CDR3 length: 14 amino acids. CDR1 and CDR2 (germline): MNHEY, SVGEGT. Trimming stripped 0 bases from V and 3 bases from J, with 6 bases between. CDR3: CASSYSSLNQPQHF. CDR3 nucleotide sequence: TGTGCCAGCAGTTACTCGTCTCTCAATCAGCCCCAGCATTTT.